This record looks at one T cell receptor (beta chain) sequence and its context. Its antigen is currently unknown. V was shortened by 3 bases and J by 3 bases, with 14 bases between the two germline ends. Germline V lookup: CDR1 LNHDA, CDR2 SQIVND (reference sequence). CDR3 length: 15 amino acids. These data originate in a study of cytomegalovirus exposure and HLA in healthy donors. Study-level background: There were about 86 million unique TCRs (from HLA-typed donors) in an early data release. Study findings and constraints: It was taken for granted in presence/absence analyses that sequencing depth across donors was roughly uniform. The authors excluded some V segments, including TRBV6-2 and TRBV6-3, as indistinguishable.

The primer mix had 60 Vbeta and 13 Jbeta primers. Profiling relied on immunoSEQ multiplex PCR, and the TCRdb table lists in-frame clones only, not all of them. This table holds about 190,000 clones, more than 65% found once. The source is a man in his forties or fifties in good health and CMV-seronegative. Sequencing used PBMCs. The chain employs TRBV19 and TRBJ1-1, with D perhaps matching TRBD1 (5 bases). The CDR3 loop is CASSIPQGADTEAFF. In DNA, the CDR3 is TGTGCCAGTAGTATTCCCCAGGGCGCGGACACTGAAGCTTTCTTT.